This TCR beta chain comes out of a study of CD8+CD57+ T cells in acquired aplastic anemia. TCR beta VDJ combinations and CDR3 sequences were profiled from genomic DNA. Using its own MiXCR run on the reads, TCRdb lists one record per CDR3 protein. The sample consists of about 270,000 distinct CDR3 sequences, roughly 82% of them appearing once. Individuals selected for sequencing had exhibited CD8+CD57+ cell expansion on flow cytometry. Trimming took off 5 bases at V and 5 bases at J, with 13 bases between the two ends. Germline V gene data show CDR1 as SEHNR and CDR2 as FQNEAQ (reference sequence). The CDR3 contains 14 residues.

The chain recombines TRBV7-9 with TRBJ2-1; D possibly corresponds to TRBD2 (5 bases). The TCR was taken from a human donor with aplastic anemia. Sequenced sample: sorted CD4+, CD8+, or CD8+CD57+ T cells (not recorded which) from PBMCs. For the CDR3, the DNA is TGTGCCAGCAGCACCCGGGTCGGGGACAATGAGCAGTTCTTC. It specifies CASSTRVGDNEQFF.